One and the same sample provided the 26 T cell receptor beta chains below, sequenced in a study of CD4+ T cells in melanoma. The repertoire was sequenced with immunoSEQ multiplex PCR; TCRdb's copy has only in-frame clones and lacks some. This repertoire shows about 15,000 clones, roughly 84% found once; its top ten account for more than 5.5%. The sample consisted of cells from a culture (not recorded whether cultured in vitro). Receptors originate from a human donor with melanoma.

The gene calls are TRBV6-1 and TRBJ1-5; D gene uncertain. The V gene lost 3 bases and the J gene lost 0 bases, with 12 bases spanning the gap. Germline CDR1 reads MNHNS; CDR2 reads SASEGT. The CDR3 covers 16 residues. The CDR3 region has the DNA TGTGCCAGCAGTGATTTGGTTGTTATTAGCAATCAGCCCCAGCATTTT. Amino acids: CASSDLVVISNQPQHF.

V usage is TRBV5-4 and J usage is TRBJ1-2, with 7 bases lining up with TRBD1. The CDR3 runs 13 residues. Trimming at V came to 4 bases and at J to 10 bases, leaving 10 bases not matched to a gene. Germline CDR1 SGHNT, CDR2 YYREEE (reference sequence). This CDR3 reads CASSQTGKRDYTF. CDR3 bases: TGTGCCAGCAGCCAGACAGGGAAGCGAGACTACACCTTC.

The V gene is TRBV9, the J gene TRBJ2-5; 7 positions match TRBD1. Germline V lookup: CDR1 SGDLS, CDR2 YYNGEE. The trim removed 3 bases at V and 0 bases at J, leaving 11 bases unmatched. CDR3 length equals 17 residues. CDR3 DNA: TGTGCCAGCAGCGCCCACGGGACAGCTACGTACCAAGAGACCCAGTACTTC. Translating gives CASSAHGTATYQETQYF.

The CDR3 DNA is TGTGCCAGTAGTCCCCTAGGGAAAGTCTACAATGAGCAGTTCTTC. Protein: CASSPLGKVYNEQFF. The chain carries TRBV19 and TRBJ2-1; D is unresolved. The CDR3 has 15 amino acids. The ends were cut back, 5 bases at V and 3 bases at J, with 14 bases in the middle. Germline V gene sequence: CDR1 LNHDA, CDR2 SQIVND (reference sequence).

In its sample, this clone was seen once. This chain connects TRBV30 to TRBJ1-4; no clear D gene. The CDR3 runs 14 residues. CDR1 GTSNPN and CDR2 SVGIG come from the germline V gene (reference sequence). Trimming cost V 2 bases and J 4 bases, with 11 bases left between them. The CDR3 DNA sequence: TGTGCCTGGAGTTCCACCAGGCTTAATGAAAAACTGTTTTTT. This translates into CAWSSTRLNEKLFF. The whole variable domain, filled in from reference TRBV30 and TRBJ1-4, reads SQTIHQWPATLVQPVGSPLSLECTVEGTSNPNLYWYRQAAGRGLQLLFYSVGIGQISSEVPQNLSASRPQDRQFILSSKKLLLSDSGFYLCAWSSTRLNEKLFFGSGTQLSVL.

The chain recombines TRBV2 with TRBJ1-3, with D possibly matching TRBD1 (5 bases). In germline, CDR1 is SNHLY, CDR2 FYNNEI. The CDR3 extends over 19 amino acids. V was shortened by 3 bases and J by 2 bases, with 23 bases between the two germline ends. For the CDR3, the DNA is TGTGCCAGCAGTGATCCCTACCTCAGGGAAACCTCTACTGGAAACACCATATATTTT. It is translated as CASSDPYLRETSTGNTIYF. The variable domain in full, with the rest retrieved from reference TRBV2 and TRBJ1-3, is EPEVTQTPSHQVTQMGQEVILRCVPISNHLYFYWYRQILGQKVEFLVSFYNNEISEKSEIFDDQFSVERPDGSNFTLKIRSTKLEDSAMYFCASSDPYLRETSTGNTIYFGEGSWLTVV.

The chain has TRBV5-6 and TRBJ1-2, with a weak D call TRBD1 (6 bases). This CDR3 region has 14 residues. V was cut by 4 bases and J by 0 bases, with 10 bases left in between. Looked up from germline, CDR1 is SGHDT and CDR2 is YYEEEE. The CDR3 loop reads CASSLTGPNYGYTF. In nucleotides, the CDR3 is TGTGCCAGCAGCCTAACAGGGCCTAACTATGGCTACACCTTC.

This clone was detected only once. The chain uses TRBV7-3 and TRBJ2-2; either TRBD1 or TRBD2 may fit D (7 bases each). With 5 bases removed from V and 5 bases from J, the gap between germline ends came to 18 bases. The germline V gene has CDR1 SGHTA and CDR2 FQGTGA. CDR3 length: 16 residues. The CDR3 sequence: CASSPAGGGRTGELFF. The CDR3 coding sequence is TGTGCCAGCAGCCCGGCAGGGGGGGGGAGGACCGGGGAGCTGTTTTTT.

This clone was observed a single time. This sequence joins TRBV6-4 and TRBJ1-2; a weak D match, TRBD1 (5 bases). The ends were cut back, 3 bases at V and 7 bases at J, with 12 bases in the middle. The length of the CDR3 is 13 residues. Germline CDR1 is MRHNA and CDR2 is SNTAGT. The DNA of the CDR3 is TGTGCCAGCAGTGAATCAACAGGTACTGGCTACACCTTC. This sequence encodes CASSESTGTGYTF.

J is TRBJ2-1 and V is TRBV13; possible D gene TRBD2, 5 bases. Germline assignment: CDR1 PRHDT and CDR2 FYEKMQ (reference sequence). V was shortened by 2 bases and J by 2 bases, with 22 bases between the two germline ends. This CDR3 comprises 19 residues. This chain's CDR3 is CASSLYSLEEGVPYNEQFF. In DNA form, the CDR3 reads TGTGCCAGCAGCTTATACTCACTAGAGGAAGGCGTTCCCTACAATGAGCAGTTCTTC.

J is TRBJ2-6 and V is TRBV5-4, with TRBD1 matching over 8 bases. The ends lost 2 bases at V and 0 bases at J; junction bases unmatched: 10. The V gene's germline CDR1 is SGHNT and CDR2 YYREEE (reference sequence). The length of the CDR3 is 19 residues. The CDR3 reads CASSLDRQGRDSGANVLTF. In nucleotides, the CDR3 is TGTGCCAGCAGCTTAGATAGACAGGGGAGAGACTCTGGGGCCAACGTCCTGACTTTC.

The V and J genes are TRBV29-1 and TRBJ1-6; 7 bases are a match to TRBD1. The germline CDR1 and CDR2 sequences are SQVTM and ANQGSEA. With V trimmed by 6 bases and J by 8 bases, 10 bases remained unmatched. CDR3 length equals 14 residues. As DNA, the CDR3 is TGCAGCGTGAGGGAACAGGGGCGAGATTCACCCCTCCACTTT. This codes for CSVREQGRDSPLHF.

This chain joins TRBV14 and TRBJ2-5, with 13 positions matching TRBD2. V gave up 0 bases and J gave up 6 bases; unmatched junction bases: 10. The CDR3 runs 18 residues. Germline assignment: CDR1 SGHDN and CDR2 FVKESK. The CDR3 bases are TGTGCCAGCAGCCAAGAAGTAACTAGCGGGGGGGCCGCGAAGACCCAGTACTTC. It yields the protein CASSQEVTSGGAAKTQYF.

CDR3 in DNA: TGTGCCAGTAGTAACCGCCCGCTCGAGCCCCAGCATTTT. Translating gives CASSNRPLEPQHF. The genes are TRBV19 and TRBJ1-5; no clear D gene. Trimming stripped 4 bases from V and 8 bases from J, with 12 bases between. The CDR3 is 13 residues long. Germline V CDR1 and CDR2: LNHDA, SQIVND (reference sequence).

The chain combines TRBV27 with TRBJ2-1; possibly TRBD1 for D (6 bases). Trimming cost V 3 bases and J 6 bases, with 9 bases left between them. This CDR3 is built from 13 residues. The germline V gene encodes CDR1 MNHEY and CDR2 SMNVEV (reference sequence). The CDR3 coding sequence is TGTGCCAGCAGTTTTTTAGGGGGCAATGAGCAGTTCTTC. This translates into CASSFLGGNEQFF.

The chain is built from TRBV9 and TRBJ2-3, with TRBD2 identical over 10 bases. Germline V lookup: CDR1 SGDLS, CDR2 YYNGEE. After removal of 0 bases from V and 8 bases from J, the junction contained 12 bases not matched to a gene. CDR3 length: 17 residues. CDR3 protein: CASSVGVASGGPGTQYF. The CDR3 region has the DNA TGTGCCAGCAGCGTAGGTGTGGCTAGCGGGGGTCCGGGTACGCAGTATTTT. The entire variable domain, with the rest obtained from reference TRBV9 and TRBJ2-3, is as follows: DSGVTQTPKHLITATGQRVTLRCSPRSGDLSVYWYQQSLDQGLQFLIQYYNGEERAKGNILERFSAQQFPDLHSELNLSSLELGDSALYFCASSVGVASGGPGTQYFGPGTRLTVL.

The chain recombines TRBV5-6 with TRBJ2-5; maybe TRBD1 (5 bases). Per the germline V gene, CDR1 is SGHDT and CDR2 is YYEEEE. The germline V and J ends were trimmed by 1 base and 5 bases, with 15 bases remaining between them. This CDR3 has 15 amino acids. Here the CDR3 reads CASSLRQGMMETQYF. The CDR3, as DNA: TGTGCCAGCAGCTTGCGGCAGGGAATGATGGAGACCCAGTACTTC. Together with reference TRBV5-6 and TRBJ2-5, the CDR3 gives the full variable domain: DAGVTQSPTHLIKTRGQQVTLRCSPKSGHDTVSWYQQALGQGPQFIFQYYEEEERQRGNFPDRFSGHQFPNYSSELNVNALLLGDSALYLCASSLRQGMMETQYFGPGTRLLVL.

In DNA form, the CDR3 reads TGCGCCAGCAGCTCGCCGGGGGGATACCAAGAGACCCAGTACTTC. Translated, it gives CASSSPGGYQETQYF. This sequence joins TRBV5-1 and TRBJ2-5; 7 positions agree with TRBD2. The CDR3 runs 15 residues. Germline CDR1 reads SGHRS; CDR2 reads YFSETQ. The V gene end was trimmed by 3 bases and the J gene end by 0 bases; junction bases not matched to a gene: 5.

The chain has TRBV15 and TRBJ1-6; D is unresolved. Germline values: CDR1 LNHNV, CDR2 YYDKDF (reference sequence). The CDR3 runs 14 residues. V lost 1 base, J lost 5 bases, and 6 bases lay in between. The CDR3 here is CATSRVGDNSPLHF. For the CDR3, the DNA is TGTGCCACCAGCAGAGTAGGCGATAATTCACCCCTCCACTTT.

This clone is medium-sized (0.01 to 0.1%) by share. The sample holds other DNA sequences that translate to the same CDR3. The chain combines TRBV6-4 with TRBJ1-1; D is ambiguous. Trimming removed 5 bases at V and 1 base at J, with 8 bases between. This CDR3 comprises 13 residues. CDR1 is MRHNA, CDR2 SNTAGT, per germline. The CDR3 spells CASSSNWNTEAFF. The CDR3, as DNA: TGTGCCAGCAGTTCTAATTGGAACACTGAAGCTTTCTTT.

The gene calls are TRBV14 and TRBJ1-3; weak D call: TRBD1 (5 bases). This CDR3 is 16 amino acids long. V shed 0 bases and J shed 4 bases, with 13 bases lying between them. Germline values: CDR1 SGHDN, CDR2 FVKESK. DNA for the CDR3: TGTGCCAGCAGCCAAGAACGAGGGGTAAAGGGAAACACCATATATTTT. Amino acid sequence: CASSQERGVKGNTIYF.

V and J are TRBV6-1 and TRBJ1-3, with a possible D match to TRBD1 (6 bases). CDR1 and CDR2 from the germline V gene are MNHNS and SASEGT. Trimming left V 6 bases short and J 3 bases short, with 15 bases between. This CDR3 region has 15 residues. As DNA, the CDR3 is TGTGCCAGCAGGAGAGACCGGGACATTGGAAACACCATATATTTT. It codes for CASRRDRDIGNTIYF.

The gene calls are TRBV5-6 and TRBJ2-1; D gene uncertain. The CDR3 consists of 16 residues. With 4 bases removed from V and 8 bases from J, the gap between germline ends came to 22 bases. Germline lookup yields CDR1 SGHDT and CDR2 YYEEEE. CDR3 sequence: CASSHALTRSGDEQFF. The CDR3 nucleotides read TGTGCCAGCAGCCACGCTCTAACCCGTTCTGGCGATGAGCAGTTCTTC.

This chain uses TRBV14 with TRBJ2-2; no clear D. The CDR3 covers 14 residues. The V gene's germline CDR1 is SGHDN and CDR2 FVKESK. V lost 3 bases to trimming and J lost 6 bases, with 11 bases between them. CDR3 sequence: CASSQSRVSGELFF. The CDR3 DNA follows: TGTGCCAGCAGCCAGTCTCGGGTATCCGGGGAGCTGTTTTTT.

V usage is TRBV19 and J usage is TRBJ1-5; D might be TRBD1 (5 bases). Germline assignment: CDR1 LNHDA and CDR2 SQIVND (reference sequence). Between the trimmed V and J ends, which lost 7 bases and 0 bases, there was a span of 16 bases. The CDR3 spans 16 residues. The CDR3 DNA reads TGTGCCAGTATAATGTCAGGGCTTGTTAGCAATCAGCCCCAGCATTTT. Translated, it gives CASIMSGLVSNQPQHF.

Within the sample, this clone is medium-sized (0.01 to 0.1%). The same CDR3 can be traced to other DNA sequences in this sample. V gene TRBV7-9 combines with J gene TRBJ1-2; tentatively, D is TRBD1 (5 bases). CDR3 length: 14 amino acids. V was shortened by 1 base and J by 2 bases, with 8 bases between the two germline ends. From germline, CDR1 is SEHNR and CDR2 FQNEAQ (reference sequence). The CDR3 sequence: CASSLETGNYGYTF. As DNA, the CDR3 is TGTGCCAGCAGCTTAGAAACAGGCAACTATGGCTACACCTTC.